This T cell receptor (beta chain) was observed in a study of shared clonotypes between healthy human individuals. In the study overall: CD8 memory received one plate per donor, CD8 naive two, CD4 memory three and CD4 naive three.

Investigators divided CD4+ cells into CD45RA+ naive and CD45RA-negative memory subsets. Investigators spread the genomic DNA of each subset evenly over several immunoSEQ plates. Libraries were prepared by immunoSEQ multiplex PCR; TCRdb keeps only in-frame clonotypes and omits some of them. The sample yields a few million clones, 90% to 95% seen once. The sample holds one count of this clone. Its target is not known. Trimming at V came to 1 base and at J to 2 bases, leaving 3 bases not matched to a gene. Per germline, CDR1 MDHEN and CDR2 SYDVKM. The CDR3 has 16 residues. Notes on the study in general: On the whole, naive subsets had larger estimated richness than memory subsets had.

This clonotype was sampled from a man aged 18 to 30 in good health. Sequencing used naive CD4+ T cells sorted from blood. Specified subset: CD45RA+ positively selected. The V call is TRBV28, the J call TRBJ2-4, with 9 positions matching TRBD1. DNA for the CDR3: TGTGCCAGCAGTTTATTCACAGGGGGCTCCAAAAACATTCAGTACTTC. Translation gives CASSLFTGGSKNIQYF.